One sample yielded the 3 T cell receptor beta chains listed below, sequenced in a study of regulatory T cells in long-lasting Graves disease. Time point of the sample: persistent/refractory GD, antithyroid drugs over 5 years with positive TRAb. Researchers made the TCR library from RNA that was extracted from PBMCs. Libraries of TCR beta came from iRepertoire HTBI primers plus Arm-PCR of CDR3 regions. MiXCR was run by TCRdb on the multiplex PCR reads, yielding one entry per CDR3 protein. The data contain 600,000 to 850,000 distinct CDR3 sequences, approximately 31% of them singletons. Here the sequenced sample was peripheral blood mononuclear cells (PBMCs), taken when the disease was refractory, from a patient treated with antithyroid drugs. The receptors originated from a female donor with Graves disease.

The chain links TRBV25-1 to TRBJ2-1; perhaps TRBD1 as D (6 bases). CDR1 MGHDK and CDR2 SYGVNS come from the germline V gene. Trimming left V 6 bases short and J 4 bases short, with 13 bases between. This CDR3 contains 14 residues. CDR3 amino acids: CASRGPGAYNEQFF. CDR3 coding DNA: TGTGCCAGCAGGGGCCCAGGGGCTTACAATGAGCAGTTCTTC.

The chain links TRBV6-2 or TRBV6-3 to TRBJ2-1, with a possible D match to TRBD1 (7 bases). The CDR3 sequence is 13 residues long. V shed 8 bases and J shed 6 bases, with 14 bases lying between them. CDR1 is MNHEY, CDR2 SVGEGT, per germline. The CDR3 is CASRRGPGNEQFF. CDR3 nucleotide sequence: TGTGCCAGCCGGAGGGGGCCGGGCAATGAGCAGTTCTTC.

The V gene is TRBV5-1, the J gene TRBJ1-2; the match to TRBD1 covers 8 bases. With 4 bases clipped from V and 8 bases from J, the junction kept 10 bases outside the gene matches. The CDR3 covers 14 residues. CDR1 is SGHRS and CDR2 is YFSETQ in the germline V gene. DNA of the CDR3: TGCGCCAGCAGCATCCCCCAGGGGGCCTTCGGCTACACCTTC. Protein product: CASSIPQGAFGYTF.